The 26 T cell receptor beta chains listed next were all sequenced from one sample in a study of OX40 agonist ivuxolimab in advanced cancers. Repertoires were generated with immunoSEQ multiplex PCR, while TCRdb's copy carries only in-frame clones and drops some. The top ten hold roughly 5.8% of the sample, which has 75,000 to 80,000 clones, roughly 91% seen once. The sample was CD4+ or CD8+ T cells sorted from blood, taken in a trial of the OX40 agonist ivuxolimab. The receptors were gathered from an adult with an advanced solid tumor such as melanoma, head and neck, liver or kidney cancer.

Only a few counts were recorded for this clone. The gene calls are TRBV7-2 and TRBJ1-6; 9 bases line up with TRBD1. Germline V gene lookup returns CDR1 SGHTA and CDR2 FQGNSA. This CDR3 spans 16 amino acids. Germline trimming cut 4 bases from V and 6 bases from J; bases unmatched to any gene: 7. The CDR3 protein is CASSSRQGEINSPLHF. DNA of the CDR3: TGTGCCAGCAGCTCTCGACAGGGGGAGATTAATTCACCCCTCCACTTT.

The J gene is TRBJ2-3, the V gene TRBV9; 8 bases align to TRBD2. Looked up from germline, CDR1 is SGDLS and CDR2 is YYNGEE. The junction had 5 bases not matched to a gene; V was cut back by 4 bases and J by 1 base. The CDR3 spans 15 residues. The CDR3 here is CASSPRRGGTDTQYF. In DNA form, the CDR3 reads TGTGCCAGCAGCCCGCGGCGGGGGGGCACAGATACGCAGTATTTT.

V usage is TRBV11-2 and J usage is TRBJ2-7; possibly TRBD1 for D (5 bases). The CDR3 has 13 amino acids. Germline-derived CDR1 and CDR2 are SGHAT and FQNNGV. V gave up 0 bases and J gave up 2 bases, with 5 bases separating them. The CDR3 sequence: CASSLDRAYEQYF. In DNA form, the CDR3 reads TGTGCCAGCAGCTTAGACAGGGCCTACGAGCAGTACTTC.

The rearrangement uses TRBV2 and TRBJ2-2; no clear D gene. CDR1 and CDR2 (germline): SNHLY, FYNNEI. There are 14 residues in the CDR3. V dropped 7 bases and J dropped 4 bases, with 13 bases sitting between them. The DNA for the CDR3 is TGTGCCAGCACCGCACATGGCCTCACCGGGGAGCTGTTTTTT. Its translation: CASTAHGLTGELFF.

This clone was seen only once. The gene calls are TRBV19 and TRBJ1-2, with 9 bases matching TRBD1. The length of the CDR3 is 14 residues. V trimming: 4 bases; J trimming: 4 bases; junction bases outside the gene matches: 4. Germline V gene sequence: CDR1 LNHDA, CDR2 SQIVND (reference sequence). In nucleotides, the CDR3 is TGTGCCAGTAGTAGGGACAGGGTGCTCTATGGCTACACCTTC. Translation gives CASSRDRVLYGYTF.

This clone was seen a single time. The CDR3 sequence is CASSLGIGGSGYEQYF. The CDR3 coding sequence is TGCGCCAGCAGCTTAGGCATCGGGGGCTCGGGTTACGAGCAGTACTTC. The chain combines TRBV5-1 with TRBJ2-7, with D perhaps assigned TRBD1 or TRBD2 (6 bases each). Trimming took 2 bases from V and 4 from J, leaving 19 bases between them. The CDR3 is made up of 16 amino acids. CDR1 is SGHRS, CDR2 YFSETQ, per germline.

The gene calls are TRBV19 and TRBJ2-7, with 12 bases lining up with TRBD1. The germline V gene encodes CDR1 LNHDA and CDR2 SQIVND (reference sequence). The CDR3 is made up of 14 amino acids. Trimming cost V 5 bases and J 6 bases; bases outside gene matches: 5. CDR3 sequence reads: CASSPRDRGPEQYF. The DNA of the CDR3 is TGTGCCAGTAGTCCCCGGGACAGGGGGCCCGAGCAGTACTTC.

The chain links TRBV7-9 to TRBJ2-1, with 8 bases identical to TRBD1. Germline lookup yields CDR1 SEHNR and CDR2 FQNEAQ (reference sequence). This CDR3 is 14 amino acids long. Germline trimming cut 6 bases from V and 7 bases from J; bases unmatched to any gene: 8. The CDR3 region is CASSLQGGNNEQFF. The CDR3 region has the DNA TGTGCCAGCAGTTTACAGGGGGGAAATAATGAGCAGTTCTTC.

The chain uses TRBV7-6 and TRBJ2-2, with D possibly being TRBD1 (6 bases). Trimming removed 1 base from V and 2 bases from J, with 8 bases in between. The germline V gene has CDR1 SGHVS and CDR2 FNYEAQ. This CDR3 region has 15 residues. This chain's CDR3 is CASSLGGHNTGELFF. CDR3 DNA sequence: TGTGCCAGCAGCTTAGGGGGACATAACACCGGGGAGCTGTTTTTT.

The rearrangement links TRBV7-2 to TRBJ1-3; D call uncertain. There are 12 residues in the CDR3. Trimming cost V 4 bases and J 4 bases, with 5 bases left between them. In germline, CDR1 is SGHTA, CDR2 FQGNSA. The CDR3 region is CASSSRGNTIYF. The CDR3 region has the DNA TGTGCCAGCAGCTCCCGGGGAAACACCATATATTTT.

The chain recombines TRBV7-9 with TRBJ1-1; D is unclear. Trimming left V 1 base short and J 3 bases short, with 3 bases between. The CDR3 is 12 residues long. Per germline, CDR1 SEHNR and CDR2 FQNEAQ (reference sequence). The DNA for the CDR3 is TGTGCCAGCAGCTTAGACTACACTGAAGCTTTCTTT. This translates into CASSLDYTEAFF.

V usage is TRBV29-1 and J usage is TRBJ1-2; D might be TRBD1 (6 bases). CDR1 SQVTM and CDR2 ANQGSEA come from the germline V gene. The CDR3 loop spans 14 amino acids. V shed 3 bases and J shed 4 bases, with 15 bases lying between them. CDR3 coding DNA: TGCAGCGTTGAGGTCCAGGGGCGCATCTATGGCTACACCTTC. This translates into CSVEVQGRIYGYTF. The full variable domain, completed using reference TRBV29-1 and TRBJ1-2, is SAVISQKPSRDICQRGTSLTIQCQVDSQVTMMFWYRQQPGQSLTLIATANQGSEATYESGFVIDKFPISRPNLTFSTLTVSNMSPEDSSIYLCSVEVQGRIYGYTFGSGTRLTVV.

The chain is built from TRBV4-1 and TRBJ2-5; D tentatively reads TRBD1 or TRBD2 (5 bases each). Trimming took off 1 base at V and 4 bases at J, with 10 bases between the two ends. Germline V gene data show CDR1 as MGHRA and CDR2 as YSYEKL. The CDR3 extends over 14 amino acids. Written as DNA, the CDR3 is TGCGCCAGCAGCCAAGCACCAGGGAGAGAGACCCAGTACTTC. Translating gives CASSQAPGRETQYF.

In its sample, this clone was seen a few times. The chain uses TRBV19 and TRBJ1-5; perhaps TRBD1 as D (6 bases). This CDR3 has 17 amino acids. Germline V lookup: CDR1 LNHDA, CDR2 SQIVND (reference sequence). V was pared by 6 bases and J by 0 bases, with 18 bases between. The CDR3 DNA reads TGTGCCAGTAGCGCTATCTTCTCGGACAGTAGCAATCAGCCCCAGCATTTT. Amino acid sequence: CASSAIFSDSSNQPQHF.

The CDR3 here is CASGTGRETQYF. The CDR3 region has the DNA TGTGCCAGCGGAACGGGGAGGGAGACCCAGTACTTC. The V call is TRBV9, the J call TRBJ2-5, with D possibly TRBD2 on 6 matching bases. V lost 7 bases to trimming and J lost 5 bases, with 12 bases between them. The CDR3 consists of 12 residues. Per the germline V gene, CDR1 is SGDLS and CDR2 is YYNGEE.

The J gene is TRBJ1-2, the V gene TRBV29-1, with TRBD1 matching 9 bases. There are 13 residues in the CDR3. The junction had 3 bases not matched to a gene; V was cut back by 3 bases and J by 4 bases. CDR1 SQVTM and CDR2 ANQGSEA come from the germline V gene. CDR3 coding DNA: TGCAGCGTTGATGGGACAGGGCTCTATGGCTACACCTTC. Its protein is CSVDGTGLYGYTF.

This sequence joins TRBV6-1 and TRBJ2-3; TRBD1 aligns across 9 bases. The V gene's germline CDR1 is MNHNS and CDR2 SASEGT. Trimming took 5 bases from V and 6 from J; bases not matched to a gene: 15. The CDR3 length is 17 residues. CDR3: CASSKGGGQGEWDTQYF. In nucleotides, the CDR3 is TGTGCCAGCAGTAAAGGAGGGGGACAGGGTGAGTGGGATACGCAGTATTTT.

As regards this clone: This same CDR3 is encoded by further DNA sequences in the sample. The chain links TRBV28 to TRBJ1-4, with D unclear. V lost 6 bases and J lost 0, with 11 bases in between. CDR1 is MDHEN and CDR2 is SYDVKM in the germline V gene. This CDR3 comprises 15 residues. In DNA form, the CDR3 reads TGTGCCAGCAGCCTGGGTGGTGCAACTAATGAAAAACTGTTTTTT. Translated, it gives CASSLGGATNEKLFF.

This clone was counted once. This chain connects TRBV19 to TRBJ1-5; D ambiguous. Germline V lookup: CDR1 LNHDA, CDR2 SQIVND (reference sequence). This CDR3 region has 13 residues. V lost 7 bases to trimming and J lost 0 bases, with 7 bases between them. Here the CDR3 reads CASMGISNQPQHF. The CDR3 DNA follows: TGTGCCAGTATGGGAATTAGCAATCAGCCCCAGCATTTT.

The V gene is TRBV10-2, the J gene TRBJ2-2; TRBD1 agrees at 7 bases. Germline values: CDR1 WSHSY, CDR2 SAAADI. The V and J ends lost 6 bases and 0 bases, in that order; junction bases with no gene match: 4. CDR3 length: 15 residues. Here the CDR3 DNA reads TGCGCCAGCAGCAGACAGGGAGCGAACACCGGGGAGCTGTTTTTT. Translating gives CASSRQGANTGELFF.

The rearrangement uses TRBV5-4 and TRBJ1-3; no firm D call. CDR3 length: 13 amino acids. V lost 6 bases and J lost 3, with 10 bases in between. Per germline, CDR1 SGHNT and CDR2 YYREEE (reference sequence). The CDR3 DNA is TGTGCCAGCAATCCCCGGGGTGGAAACACCATATATTTT. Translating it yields CASNPRGGNTIYF.

The CDR3 loop is CASSSGTSGSYEQYF. DNA of the CDR3: TGTGCCAGCAGCTCTGGGACTAGCGGGAGCTACGAGCAGTACTTC. The chain links TRBV7-2 to TRBJ2-7; 14 nucleotides agree with TRBD2. The trim removed 4 bases at V and 3 bases at J, leaving 2 bases unmatched. Germline values: CDR1 SGHTA, CDR2 FQGNSA. The CDR3 is 15 residues long.

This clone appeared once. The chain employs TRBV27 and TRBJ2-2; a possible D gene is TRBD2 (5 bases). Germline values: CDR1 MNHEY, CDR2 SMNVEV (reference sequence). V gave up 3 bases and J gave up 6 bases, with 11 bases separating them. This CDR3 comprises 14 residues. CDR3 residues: CASSFRTEAGELFF. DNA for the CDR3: TGTGCCAGCAGTTTCCGGACGGAGGCCGGGGAGCTGTTTTTT.

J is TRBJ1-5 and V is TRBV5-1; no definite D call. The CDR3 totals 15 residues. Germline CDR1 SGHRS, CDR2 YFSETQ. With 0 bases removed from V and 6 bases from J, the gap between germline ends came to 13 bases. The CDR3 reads CASSLDGAGSQPQHF. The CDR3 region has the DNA TGCGCCAGCAGCTTGGACGGAGCCGGGAGTCAGCCCCAGCATTTT.

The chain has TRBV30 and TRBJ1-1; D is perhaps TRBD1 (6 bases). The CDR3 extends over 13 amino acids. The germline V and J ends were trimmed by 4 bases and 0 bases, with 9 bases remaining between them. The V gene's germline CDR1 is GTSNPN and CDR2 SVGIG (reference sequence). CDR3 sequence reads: CAWTGAMNTEAFF. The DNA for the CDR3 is TGTGCCTGGACAGGGGCCATGAACACTGAAGCTTTCTTT.

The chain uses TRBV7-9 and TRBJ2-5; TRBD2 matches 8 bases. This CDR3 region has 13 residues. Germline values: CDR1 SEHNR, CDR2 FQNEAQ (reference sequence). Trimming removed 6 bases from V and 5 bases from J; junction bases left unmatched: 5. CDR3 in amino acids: CASSLAGGETQYF. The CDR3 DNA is TGTGCCAGCAGTCTAGCGGGTGGGGAGACCCAGTACTTC. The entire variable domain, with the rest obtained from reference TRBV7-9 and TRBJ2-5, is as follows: DTGVSQNPRHKITKRGQNVTFRCDPISEHNRLYWYRQTLGQGPEFLTYFQNEAQLEKSRLLSDRFSAERPKGSFSTLEIQRTEQGDSAMYLCASSLAGGETQYFGPGTRLLVL.